This TCR beta chain was captured in a study of blood T cell repertoires in COVID-19. Study-level background: Researchers got acute and convalescent COVID-19 samples from the United States, Italy and Spain. Nucleic acid was either cDNA or gDNA, and it came from T cells, B-cell-depleted T cells, or PBMCs.

Patients from Seattle were sampled longitudinally, starting during active infection. V lost 5 bases and J lost 6; bases outside the gene matches: 6. This CDR3 comprises 14 residues. From germline, CDR1 is SNHLY and CDR2 FYNNEI. In the authors' methods: Estimation of nucleated cell counts was performed using reference gene primer amplification. Clones were sequenced by immunoSEQ multiplex PCR, and TCRdb holds only the in-frame ones, with some missing. V and J calls plus clone size are reproduced from that table; the DNA served to infer D and trimming. The sample includes roughly 200,000 clones, under 85% of them seen just once.

The receptor comes from a woman of 80 years or more with COVID-19, enrolled during active disease. The genes are TRBV2 and TRBJ2-2; 7 bases are a match to TRBD1. Sequencing was performed on peripheral blood. The CDR3 region is CASSLTGYAGELFF. Here the CDR3 DNA reads TGTGCCAGCAGTTTGACAGGGTACGCCGGGGAGCTGTTTTTT.